These 27 T cell receptor beta chains originate from one sample sequenced in a study of T cell repertoires and HLA-DP antigens. Libraries were prepared by immunoSEQ multiplex PCR; TCRdb keeps only in-frame clonotypes and omits some of them. The repertoire has about 110,000 clones, approximately 92% of them found once; the top ten carry roughly 0.3%. Their antigens are not known. Sequenced input: CD4+ T cells from PBMCs. These receptors were obtained from a young woman in good health and CMV-seronegative.

CDR3 nucleotide sequence: TGTGCCAGCAGCTTACAACAGGGCTATGGCTACACCTTC. Its protein product is CASSLQQGYGYTF. The V gene is TRBV11-2, the J gene TRBJ1-2, with D tentatively TRBD1 (6 bases). Germline V gives CDR1 SGHAT, CDR2 FQNNGV. The CDR3 has 13 amino acids. The V gene lost 2 bases and the J gene lost 4 bases, with 8 bases spanning the gap. The variable domain in full, completed from reference TRBV11-2 and TRBJ1-2, reads EAGVAQSPRYKIIEKRQSVAFWCNPISGHATLYWYQQILGQGPKLLIQFQNNGVVDDSQLPKDRFSAERLKGVDSTLKIQPAKLEDSAVYLCASSLQQGYGYTFGSGTRLTVV.

The V gene is TRBV5-1, the J gene TRBJ1-3, with no clear D. The CDR3 runs to 15 residues. The V gene lost 2 bases and the J gene lost 1 base, with 10 bases spanning the gap. The germline gives CDR1 SGHRS, CDR2 YFSETQ. The CDR3 nucleotides read TGCGCCAGCAGCTTCGTGGCAGCTTCTGGAAACACCATATATTTT. It is translated as CASSFVAASGNTIYF.

V usage is TRBV19 and J usage is TRBJ1-1, with a possible D match to TRBD1 (6 bases). The CDR3 contains 15 residues. Trimming took off 2 bases at V and 6 bases at J, with 16 bases between the two ends. CDR1 LNHDA and CDR2 SQIVND come from the germline V gene (reference sequence). The CDR3 DNA is TGTGCCAGTAGTATAAAGGACAGAACGGTTGCTGAAGCTTTCTTT. It yields the protein CASSIKDRTVAEAFF.

This chain joins TRBV5-6 and TRBJ2-3, with D perhaps TRBD1 (6 bases). There are 14 residues in the CDR3. The germline gives CDR1 SGHDT, CDR2 YYEEEE. The V gene lost 1 base and the J gene lost 1 base, with 7 bases spanning the gap. The CDR3 loop reads CASSLKGGTDTQYF. The CDR3 region has the DNA TGTGCCAGCAGCTTGAAGGGGGGCACAGATACGCAGTATTTT.

Only one count was recorded for this clone. The chain couples TRBV2 to TRBJ2-5, with a tentative D call TRBD1 (5 bases). The germline V and J ends were trimmed by 4 bases and 2 bases, with 20 bases remaining between them. CDR1 and CDR2 (germline): SNHLY, FYNNEI. CDR3 length equals 17 residues. CDR3: CASSVSWDRGVQETQYF. The CDR3 bases are TGTGCCAGCAGTGTCTCCTGGGATAGGGGCGTACAAGAGACCCAGTACTTC.

V usage is TRBV9 and J usage is TRBJ1-1; weak D call: TRBD1 (6 bases). CDR1 and CDR2 (germline): SGDLS, YYNGEE. There are 16 residues in the CDR3. V lost 2 bases to trimming and J lost 3 bases, with 17 bases between them. For the CDR3, the DNA is TGTGCCAGCAGCGTCGGCCTCGGGGGGCAATACACTGAAGCTTTCTTT. Amino acid sequence: CASSVGLGGQYTEAFF. Based on the CDR3 plus reference TRBV9 and TRBJ1-1, the full variable domain is DSGVTQTPKHLITATGQRVTLRCSPRSGDLSVYWYQQSLDQGLQFLIQYYNGEERAKGNILERFSAQQFPDLHSELNLSSLELGDSALYFCASSVGLGGQYTEAFFGQGTRLTVV.

J is TRBJ2-3 and V is TRBV7-8, with a tentative D call TRBD1 (6 bases). This CDR3 has 14 residues. Trimming shortened V by 5 bases and J by 8 bases, and 17 bases separated the two germline ends. Germline lookup yields CDR1 SGHVS and CDR2 FQNEAQ. The CDR3 loop is CASSPGRPRGTQYF. In nucleotides, the CDR3 is TGTGCCAGCAGCCCCGGACGGCCCAGGGGTACGCAGTATTTT.

The chain has TRBV2 and TRBJ1-5; D is perhaps TRBD1 (5 bases). Trimming pared 6 bases from V and 2 bases from J, leaving 11 bases between. The V gene's germline CDR1 is SNHLY and CDR2 FYNNEI. CDR3 length: 14 amino acids. CDR3 amino acids: CASRQEFGNQPQHF. The CDR3 nucleotides are TGTGCCAGCAGACAGGAATTCGGCAATCAGCCCCAGCATTTT. The entire variable domain, with the rest obtained from reference TRBV2 and TRBJ1-5, is as follows: EPEVTQTPSHQVTQMGQEVILRCVPISNHLYFYWYRQILGQKVEFLVSFYNNEISEKSEIFDDQFSVERPDGSNFTLKIRSTKLEDSAMYFCASRQEFGNQPQHFGDGTRLSIL.

This sequence joins TRBV2 and TRBJ1-3, with 7 positions matching TRBD1. J was trimmed by 3 bases and V by 6 bases; bases with no gene match: 5. The CDR3 has 14 residues. Germline values: CDR1 SNHLY, CDR2 FYNNEI. The CDR3 reads CASREGALGNTIYF. CDR3 nucleotides: TGTGCCAGCAGGGAGGGGGCGCTTGGAAACACCATATATTTT.

This clone was seen a few times. This chain joins TRBV5-1 and TRBJ1-6; D gene unclear. Germline V CDR1 and CDR2: SGHRS, YFSETQ. Trimming pared 5 bases from V and 5 bases from J, leaving 5 bases between. CDR3 size: 12 residues. CDR3 in DNA: TGCGCCAGCAGTTCGGATAATTCACCCCTCCACTTT. Protein product: CASSSDNSPLHF.

This clone was seen a single time. This rearrangement joins TRBV19 to TRBJ2-2, with D perhaps matching TRBD2 (5 bases). This CDR3 has 16 residues. The V gene lost 7 bases and the J gene lost 5 bases, with 20 bases spanning the gap. Germline V CDR1 and CDR2: LNHDA, SQIVND (reference sequence). CDR3 DNA sequence: TGTGCCAGTACGGAGGATCTAGGACCGAGGACCGGGGAGCTGTTTTTT. It specifies CASTEDLGPRTGELFF.

This clone was seen only once. This chain connects TRBV5-1 to TRBJ2-1, with 8 bases matching TRBD2. V shed 0 bases and J 4 bases; nucleotides not matched to a gene: 3. This CDR3 spans 15 amino acids. Germline lookup yields CDR1 SGHRS and CDR2 YFSETQ. For the CDR3, the DNA is TGCGCCAGCAGCTTGGCGGGAGGGCTATACAATGAGCAGTTCTTC. This sequence encodes CASSLAGGLYNEQFF.

The chain joins TRBV5-4 to TRBJ1-2; 12 bases fit TRBD1. Germline assignment: CDR1 SGHNT and CDR2 YYREEE (reference sequence). V was pared by 4 bases and J by 4 bases, with 5 bases of the junction left unmatched. The CDR3 has 15 amino acids. CDR3 sequence: CASSGRDRGPYGYTF. The CDR3 region has the DNA TGTGCCAGCAGCGGACGGGACAGGGGGCCCTATGGCTACACCTTC.

J is TRBJ2-3 and V is TRBV19; 7 bases align to TRBD2. CDR1 and CDR2 from the germline V gene are LNHDA and SQIVND (reference sequence). The ends lost 3 bases at V and 6 bases at J; junction bases unmatched: 12. The CDR3 totals 16 residues. CDR3 in amino acids: CASSMRRGRGEDTQYF. In nucleotides, the CDR3 is TGTGCCAGTAGTATGCGGAGGGGCCGGGGGGAGGATACGCAGTATTTT.

CDR3 region: CASSAGQGLGQPQHF. The CDR3 DNA sequence: TGTGCCAGCAGCGCAGGACAGGGTTTGGGTCAGCCCCAGCATTTT. This rearrangement joins TRBV9 to TRBJ1-5, with 8 bases matching TRBD1. CDR1 is SGDLS, CDR2 YYNGEE, per germline. The CDR3 extends over 15 amino acids. The V and J ends lost 3 bases and 6 bases, in that order; junction bases with no gene match: 8.

This clone was seen a few times. This chain links TRBV4-1 with TRBJ1-6; 7 nucleotides agree with TRBD1. Looked up from germline, CDR1 is MGHRA and CDR2 is YSYEKL. This CDR3 comprises 15 residues. V lost 1 base, J lost 9 bases, and 6 bases stayed unmatched. CDR3 amino acids: CASSQGTGAGSPLHF. In nucleotides, the CDR3 is TGCGCCAGCAGCCAAGGTACAGGGGCTGGTTCACCCCTCCACTTT.

The rearrangement links TRBV6-6 to TRBJ2-7; possibly TRBD1 for D (6 bases). The germline gives CDR1 MNHNY, CDR2 SVGAGI (reference sequence). CDR3 length: 16 residues. The V end lost 0 bases, the J end lost 1 base, and 13 bases lay between the germline ends. The CDR3 coding sequence is TGTGCCAGCAGTTACTCCGGGACAACCGGGTCCTACGAGCAGTACGTC. This gives the protein CASSYSGTTGSYEQYV.

V and J are TRBV28 and TRBJ2-7; D possibly corresponds to TRBD2 (5 bases). V lost 5 bases and J 0 bases, leaving 14 bases between the germline ends. Germline V gene sequence: CDR1 MDHEN, CDR2 SYDVKM. CDR3 length: 15 residues. CDR3 residues: CASSPRTGSSYEQYF. The CDR3 DNA sequence: TGTGCCAGCAGTCCCCGGACGGGGAGCTCCTACGAGCAGTACTTC.

The chain has TRBV28 and TRBJ1-5; a weak D match, TRBD1 (5 bases). Germline V gene sequence: CDR1 MDHEN, CDR2 SYDVKM. The CDR3 spans 17 residues. The ends were cut back, 8 bases at V and 2 bases at J, with 22 bases in the middle. The CDR3 is CASGVSFGTGGNQPQHF. The CDR3 DNA reads TGTGCCAGCGGAGTTTCCTTCGGGACGGGCGGCAATCAGCCCCAGCATTTT.

CDR3 sequence: CASSLKPLAGVPRAQYF. CDR3 DNA: TGTGCCAGCAGTTTAAAGCCCCTAGCGGGGGTCCCCCGTGCGCAGTATTTT. The chain links TRBV27 to TRBJ2-3; the match to TRBD2 covers 10 bases. The CDR3 is 17 amino acids. V gave up 2 bases and J gave up 10 bases; unmatched junction bases: 15. Germline lookup yields CDR1 MNHEY and CDR2 SMNVEV (reference sequence).

This chain uses TRBV4-1 with TRBJ2-3; D is undetermined. The germline V gene encodes CDR1 MGHRA and CDR2 YSYEKL. V was shortened by 4 bases and J by 2 bases, with 22 bases between the two germline ends. The CDR3 contains 18 residues. DNA for the CDR3: TGCGCCAGCAGCCGCTCGAAAATCACTCTTAACTTCACAGATACGCAGTATTTT. It is translated as CASSRSKITLNFTDTQYF.

The chain's CDR3 is CASRTGTRNTGELFF. CDR3 sequence (DNA): TGTGCCAGCAGGACCGGGACTAGGAACACCGGGGAGCTGTTTTTT. The chain joins TRBV7-2 to TRBJ2-2; 8 bases are shared with TRBD2. The CDR3 contains 15 residues. V dropped 6 bases and J dropped 1; count of bases not matched to a gene: 4. Germline CDR1 SGHTA, CDR2 FQGNSA.

The chain recombines TRBV7-2 with TRBJ2-5; tentatively, D is TRBD1 (6 bases). The CDR3 extends over 14 amino acids. V gave up 6 bases and J gave up 7 bases, with 18 bases separating them. CDR1 and CDR2 (germline): SGHTA, FQGNSA. As DNA, the CDR3 is TGTGCCAGCAGGGGGGAAGGCCCCAGGGGGACCCAGTACTTC. Translation gives CASRGEGPRGTQYF. Full variable domain (rest looked up from reference TRBV7-2 and TRBJ2-5): GAGVSQSPSNKVTEKGKDVELRCDPISGHTALYWYRQSLGQGLEFLIYFQGNSAPDKSGLPSDRFSAERTGGSVSTLTIQRTQQEDSAVYLCASRGEGPRGTQYFGPGTRLLVL.

The chain carries TRBV6-6 and TRBJ2-3, with D possibly matching TRBD2 (6 bases). Germline V lookup: CDR1 MNHNY, CDR2 SVGAGI (reference sequence). The V gene lost 0 bases and the J gene lost 0 bases, with 10 bases spanning the gap. The CDR3 length is 16 residues. CDR3 amino acids: CASSYSGGASTDTQYF. The CDR3 region has the DNA TGTGCCAGCAGTTACTCGGGCGGGGCTAGCACAGATACGCAGTATTTT.

V and J are TRBV29-1 and TRBJ2-3; D gene unclear. The germline V gene has CDR1 SQVTM and CDR2 ANQGSEA. The CDR3 spans 13 residues. Deletions cut 7 bases from V and 0 bases from J, with 11 bases between. Written as DNA, the CDR3 is TGCAGCGCTAGACGGCCTAGCACAGATACGCAGTATTTT. Its protein product is CSARRPSTDTQYF.

This chain links TRBV7-8 with TRBJ1-3; a possible D gene is TRBD1 (5 bases). CDR1 is SGHVS and CDR2 is FQNEAQ in the germline V gene. CDR3 size: 16 residues. The V and J ends lost 3 bases and 2 bases respectively, with 14 bases between them. The DNA for the CDR3 is TGTGCCAGCAGCTTCGGGACCGCCTTGGCTGGAAACACCATATATTTT. Its protein product is CASSFGTALAGNTIYF.

V gene TRBV5-8 combines with J gene TRBJ1-5; no definite D call. This CDR3 is 16 amino acids long. The V gene lost 0 bases and the J gene lost 0 bases, with 10 bases spanning the gap. The germline gives CDR1 SGHTS, CDR2 YDEGEE. The CDR3 nucleotides are TGTGCCAGCAGCTTGGCTTCTAAAGGTAGCAATCAGCCCCAGCATTTT. Its protein is CASSLASKGSNQPQHF.